A selection of T cell receptor beta chains follows, all from one sample in a study of post-analysis software for immune sequencing data. TCRdb reanalysed the PCR reads using MiXCR and keeps one entry per CDR3 protein. The data show about 820,000 distinct CDR3 sequences, 53% seen once. Sequencing was carried out using blood. Receptor source: a girl aged 5-17 years with multiple sclerosis. Both conserved end residues are part of each CDR3. A D gene is named only where the DNA matches it firmly. Rows may omit the clone size; those that give it use once, few, many or a size class.

>14|NA|TRBV5-1|NA|TRBJ2-3
TGCGCCAGCAGCCTGACTGGAGAGATCGGTACGCAGTATTTT
CASSLTGEIGTQYF
>13|NA|TRBV25-1|TRBD2|TRBJ2-7
TGTGCCAGCAGTCATGGGGGGGGCTACGAGCAGTACTTC
CASSHGGGYEQYF
>12|few|TRBV29-1|NA|TRBJ2-5
TGCAGCGTTGCGGCTAAGGCAGAGACCCAGTACTTC
CSVAAKAETQYF
>17|NA|TRBV6-6|NA|TRBJ1-1
TGTGCCAGCAGTTACTCCCAGGAGGATAGAGTTGAGACTGAAGCTTTCTTT
CASSYSQEDRVETEAFF
>19|once|TRBV20-1|TRBD2|TRBJ2-1
TGCAGTGCTAGAGTCTTCAGGGCTAGCGGGGGGCACTTTGGTGGGGCGCAGTTCTTC
CSARVFRASGGHFGGAQFF
>18|few|TRBV29-1|TRBD1|TRBJ2-6
TGCAGCGTTGAAGATCAGAGGACAGGGGTAACTGGGGCCAACGTCCTGACTTTC
CSVEDQRTGVTGANVLTF
>16|NA|TRBV4-2|NA|TRBJ2-6
TGTGCCAGCAGCCAAGATCTAACGACTGGGGCCAACGTCCTGACTTTC
CASSQDLTTGANVLTF
>19|once|TRBV5-1|TRBD2|TRBJ2-1
TGCGCCAGCAGCTTGTTGGGACTAGCGGACTTCAGCTCCTACAATGAGCAGTTCTTC
CASSLLGLADFSSYNEQFF
>18|NA|TRBV29-1|TRBD1|TRBJ1-5
TGCAGCGTTGATTATATCGCGGGTCGGCAGGGGGCTTATCAGCCCCAGCATTTT
CSVDYIAGRQGAYQPQHF
>14|NA|TRBV20-1|NA|TRBJ2-7
TGCAGTGCAAAGAATAGGGACTTTCCCTACGAGCAGTACTTC
CSAKNRDFPYEQYF
>18|NA|TRBV2|TRBD1|TRBJ1-1
TGTGCCAGCAGTGTCCTGCCGGGACAGGGGCCTTTAGACACTGAAGCTTTCTTT
CASSVLPGQGPLDTEAFF
>14|NA|TRBV5-1|NA|TRBJ2-1
TGCGCCAGCAGCTCCCTCGGGCCCGACAATGAGCAGTTCTTC
CASSSLGPDNEQFF
>15|NA|TRBV10-3|TRBD1|TRBJ2-7
TGTGCCATCAGGGGGACAGATTCAATCTCCTACGAGCAGTACTTC
CAIRGTDSISYEQYF
>13|NA|TRBV12-3/TRBV12-4|NA|TRBJ1-2
TGTGCCAGCGGCCACGGACAGTTTGATGGCTACACCTTC
CASGHGQFDGYTF
>13|NA|TRBV7-9|NA|TRBJ1-4
TGTGCCAGCAGCTTAGGCCGACCTGAAAAACTGTTTTTT
CASSLGRPEKLFF
>14|NA|TRBV6-6|TRBD1|TRBJ1-4
TGTGCCAGCAACCGAGGGGGCATAGATGAAAAACTGTTTTTT
CASNRGGIDEKLFF
>13|few|TRBV7-2|NA|TRBJ2-1
TGTGCCAGCAGCTTGGGCTACAACAATGAGCAGTTCTTC
CASSLGYNNEQFF
>14|few|TRBV2|NA|TRBJ2-3
TGTGCCAGCATCGGATTCTTTGGCACAGATACGCAGTATTTT
CASIGFFGTDTQYF
>13|NA|TRBV9|NA|TRBJ2-2
TGTGCCAGCAGCGTGGGGACCACCGGGGAGCTGTTTTTT
CASSVGTTGELFF
>13|few|TRBV20-1|TRBD1|TRBJ2-5
TGCAGTGCTCTTGGGACAGGCCTTGGCACCCAGTACTTC
CSALGTGLGTQYF
>12|NA|TRBV20-1|NA|TRBJ2-5
TGCAGTGCTAGACCGAACGAAGAGACCCAGTACTTC
CSARPNEETQYF
>12|NA|TRBV5-5|NA|TRBJ1-1
TGTGCCAGCAGCTTGGTGGTTACTGAAGCTTTCTTT
CASSLVVTEAFF
>13|few|TRBV9|NA|TRBJ2-1
TGTGCCAGCAGCAACACAGCAGGGAATGAGCAGTTCTTC
CASSNTAGNEQFF
>17|NA|TRBV20-1|TRBD2|TRBJ2-1
TGCAGTGCCCGCGATGACAAGCCGGGGGGGCCCTACAATGAGCAGTTCTTC
CSARDDKPGGPYNEQFF
>13|NA|TRBV7-9|NA|TRBJ2-7
TGTGCCAGTTGTACAGACTATTCCTACGAGCAGTACTTC
CASCTDYSYEQYF
>17|NA|TRBV5-1|TRBD1|TRBJ2-7
TGCGCCAGCAGCTTGGACGGACAGGGGGGCACAGTCTACGAGCAGTACTTC
CASSLDGQGGTVYEQYF
>12|NA|TRBV20-1|NA|TRBJ2-5
TGCAGTGCCCTAGATCGGGTTGGGACCCAGTACTTC
CSALDRVGTQYF
>10|many|TRBV29-1|NA|TRBJ2-7
TGCAGCGTTGGTGGTGGAGAGCAGTACTTC
CSVGGGEQYF
>14|NA|TRBV20-1|TRBD2|TRBJ2-7
TGCAGTGCTAGAGTGGCTAGCGGGATCCACGAGCAGTACTTC
CSARVASGIHEQYF
>17|few|TRBV7-2|NA|TRBJ2-7
TGTGCCAGCAGCTTAGTGCGGAGAACAGGGCTGGGTTACGAGCAGTACTTC
CASSLVRRTGLGYEQYF
>15|NA|TRBV6-5|TRBD1|TRBJ1-5
TGTGCCAGCAGGCCGCAGGGGGCGCGTAATCAGCCCCAGCATTTT
CASRPQGARNQPQHF
>14|NA|TRBV20-1|NA|TRBJ1-2
TGCAGTGCTAGAGATGGGGTATGGAACTATGGCTACACCTTC
CSARDGVWNYGYTF
>13|NA|TRBV15|NA|TRBJ1-2
TGTGCCACCAGCAGACCGCCTAACTATGGCAACACCTTC
CATSRPPNYGNTF
>19|few|TRBV20-1|TRBD2|TRBJ2-7
TGCAGTGCTAGAGATAGGGACCCTTTAGCGGGAAATGCTTACGACGAGCAGTACTTC
CSARDRDPLAGNAYDEQYF
>15|few|TRBV7-2|NA|TRBJ2-7
TGTGCCAGCAGCTTAGCAGGTCGAGCTTCCTACGAGCAGTACTTC
CASSLAGRASYEQYF
>13|few|TRBV6-1|NA|TRBJ2-1
TGTGCCAGCAGTGCCCGCACAGCCTATGAGCAGTTCTTC
CASSARTAYEQFF
>14|few|TRBV14|TRBD2|TRBJ2-7
TGTGCCAGCAGCCTCCGGACTAGCGGCTACGAGCAGTACTTC
CASSLRTSGYEQYF
>15|NA|TRBV7-2|TRBD2|TRBJ2-7
TGTGCCAGCAGCTTCACTAGCGCGCCGCAATACGAGCAGTACTTC
CASSFTSAPQYEQYF
>15|NA|TRBV20-1|NA|TRBJ2-7
TGCAGTGCTAGTCCCCGAAGGGGAGGATCCTACGAGCAGTACTTC
CSASPRRGGSYEQYF
>13|NA|TRBV5-1|NA|TRBJ1-1
TGCGCCAGCAGCTTCGTAGAGAGCACTGAAGCTTTCTTT
CASSFVESTEAFF
>16|NA|TRBV14|NA|TRBJ2-7
TGTGCCAGCAGCCAAGATCCGACAGGAGGGGGCCACGAGCAGTACTTC
CASSQDPTGGGHEQYF
>16|NA|TRBV5-4|TRBD2|TRBJ2-1
TGTGCCAGCAGCCGCCTCGGAGCGGGGGGCGGTAATGAGCAGTTCTTC
CASSRLGAGGGNEQFF
>15|NA|TRBV7-3|TRBD2|TRBJ2-5
TGTGCCAGCAGCTATAGCGGGGGGGCCCTAGAGACCCAGTACTTC
CASSYSGGALETQYF
>16|NA|TRBV20-1|NA|TRBJ1-5
TGCAGTGCTAGAGATAGGGACAAACAATTGAATCAGCCCCAGCATTTT
CSARDRDKQLNQPQHF
>13|few|TRBV29-1|NA|TRBJ2-3
TGCAGCGTTGTGTCGGGGCTGGCAGATACGCAGTATTTT
CSVVSGLADTQYF
>12|NA|TRBV10-3|NA|TRBJ2-7
TGTGCCATCACTAGCGCCTCCTACGAGCAGTACTTC
CAITSASYEQYF
>18|NA|TRBV5-1|TRBD1|TRBJ2-1
TGCGCCAGCAGCTTGCACGGACAGGGTCTAAACTCCTACAATGAGCAGTTCTTC
CASSLHGQGLNSYNEQFF
>11|few|TRBV20-1|NA|TRBJ2-7
TGCAGTGCTAGAAACCCCTACGAGCAGTACTTC
CSARNPYEQYF
>13|few|TRBV5-1|TRBD1|TRBJ1-5
TGCGCCAGCAGCTTCGGACAGGGTCAGCCCCAGCATTTT
CASSFGQGQPQHF
>13|NA|TRBV12-3/TRBV12-4|NA|TRBJ2-4
TGTGCCAGCAGTTCCCGGCAGGGAGACATTCAGTACTTC
CASSSRQGDIQYF
>14|NA|TRBV5-1|TRBD2|TRBJ2-5
TGCGCCAGCAGCTTGGTTACTAGCGAGGCGACCCAGTACTTC
CASSLVTSEATQYF